This entry lists 32 T cell receptor beta chains sequenced from one sample in a study of blood T cell repertoires in COVID-19. Sequenced by immunoSEQ multiplex PCR; TCRdb stores in-frame clones only, minus some. The sample comprises 200,000 to 250,000 clones, over 80% of which are singletons, and about 2% rests with the top ten. Input material: peripheral blood. These TCRs come from a man aged 25-40 years who had recovered from COVID-19.

This clone was observed once. The chain carries TRBV3-1 (or the pseudogene TRBV3-2) and TRBJ1-1, with a weak D call TRBD1 (5 bases). This CDR3 comprises 16 residues. Trimming took 4 bases from V and 4 from J, leaving 19 bases between them. Germline CDR1 is LGHDT and CDR2 is YNNKEL (reference sequence). CDR3 sequence: CASSPSRGGGSTEAFF. In DNA, the CDR3 is TGTGCCAGCAGCCCCTCCCGGGGTGGGGGGAGCACTGAAGCTTTCTTT.

The gene calls are TRBV5-5 and TRBJ1-5, with a weak D call TRBD1 (5 bases). Germline V CDR1 and CDR2: SGHKS, YYEKEE (reference sequence). The CDR3 runs to 14 residues. Trimming left V 0 bases short and J 6 bases short, with 10 bases between. The CDR3 loop reads CASSLVAGRQPQHF. The DNA of the CDR3 is TGTGCCAGCAGCTTGGTTGCGGGGCGTCAGCCCCAGCATTTT.

This chain joins TRBV7-9 and TRBJ1-4; D is undetermined. The V end was cut by 2 bases, the J end by 6 bases, with 10 bases between. This CDR3 is built from 14 residues. The germline V gene has CDR1 SEHNR and CDR2 FQNEAQ (reference sequence). Here the CDR3 DNA reads TGTGCCAGCAGCTTATTGTCGGGTGATGAAAAACTGTTTTTT. It encodes CASSLLSGDEKLFF.

The gene calls are TRBV6-5 and TRBJ2-3, with D perhaps matching TRBD1 (6 bases). Germline CDR1 reads MNHEY; CDR2 reads SVGAGI. V was trimmed by 7 bases and J by 5 bases, leaving 10 bases between them. The CDR3 has 12 residues. CDR3 nucleotide sequence: TGTGCCAGCAAATCACAGGGAGATACGCAGTATTTT. It translates to CASKSQGDTQYF.

The chain carries TRBV7-6 and TRBJ2-7; D is perhaps TRBD1 (6 bases). Germline CDR1 SGHVS, CDR2 FNYEAQ. The CDR3 covers 14 residues. The V end lost 4 bases, the J end lost 0 bases, and 10 bases lay between the germline ends. Here the CDR3 reads CASSSMDSSYEQYF. CDR3 DNA sequence: TGTGCCAGCAGCTCTATGGACAGCTCCTACGAGCAGTACTTC.

The chain carries TRBV27 and TRBJ1-6; D unclear. The germline V gene encodes CDR1 MNHEY and CDR2 SMNVEV (reference sequence). Trimming removed 5 bases at V and 9 bases at J, with 11 bases between. CDR3 size: 13 residues. The CDR3 reads CASSPRVGSPLHF. The CDR3 bases are TGTGCCAGCAGTCCACGCGTTGGTTCACCCCTCCACTTT.

The rearrangement links TRBV29-1 to TRBJ1-5; the D gene is possibly TRBD1 (5 bases). The CDR3 sequence is 13 residues long. Trimming shortened V by 1 base and J by 7 bases, and 11 bases separated the two germline ends. In germline, CDR1 is SQVTM, CDR2 ANQGSEA. The CDR3 region is CSVEAGVGQPQHF. As DNA, the CDR3 is TGCAGCGTTGAAGCGGGGGTAGGGCAGCCCCAGCATTTT.

The chain has TRBV18 and TRBJ2-7; D unresolved. The CDR3 has 13 amino acids. The V gene's germline CDR1 is KGHSH and CDR2 LQKENI. Trimming removed 0 bases at V and 3 bases at J, with 6 bases between. CDR3 DNA: TGTGCCAGCTCACCACCTACGGGCTACGAGCAGTACGTC. This gives the protein CASSPPTGYEQYV.

This clone turned up a few times. In DNA form, the CDR3 reads TGTGCCATCAGTGAGCCGGACAGGGTGGTCACCGGGGAGCTGTTTTTT. This encodes CAISEPDRVVTGELFF. The chain uses TRBV10-3 and TRBJ2-2; 8 bases align to TRBD1. Germline V gene data show CDR1 as ENHRY and CDR2 as SYGVKD. The CDR3 spans 16 residues. The V and J ends lost 2 bases and 4 bases, in that order; junction bases with no gene match: 6.

CDR3 protein: CASSASGGGEKLFF. The CDR3 DNA sequence: TGTGCCAGCAGCGCTTCGGGGGGAGGAGAAAAACTGTTTTTT. The chain links TRBV3-1 (or the pseudogene TRBV3-2) to TRBJ1-4; D may be TRBD1 (5 bases). The CDR3 has 14 residues. Between the trimmed V and J ends, which lost 5 bases and 8 bases, there was a span of 15 bases. Germline CDR1 is LGHDT and CDR2 is YNNKEL (reference sequence).

The chain joins TRBV27 to TRBJ1-1; the D is unclear. CDR1 and CDR2 (germline): MNHEY, SMNVEV (reference sequence). This CDR3 region has 14 residues. V lost 2 bases and J 4 bases, leaving 11 bases between the germline ends. In DNA, the CDR3 is TGTGCCAGCAGTTTACAGACCCGGAGCACTGAAGCTTTCTTT. The encoded protein is CASSLQTRSTEAFF.

The rearrangement joins TRBV19 to TRBJ1-1; 7 positions match TRBD1. Germline CDR1 is LNHDA and CDR2 is SQIVND (reference sequence). V dropped 8 bases and J dropped 0; count of bases not matched to a gene: 3. The CDR3 spans 13 residues. The CDR3 sequence: CASDDRVNTEAFF. CDR3 DNA: TGTGCCAGTGATGACAGGGTGAACACTGAAGCTTTCTTT.

The chain employs TRBV7-9 and TRBJ1-4; 7 positions agree with TRBD1. V dropped 5 bases and J dropped 7; count of bases not matched to a gene: 7. The CDR3 has 14 amino acids. Germline-derived CDR1 and CDR2 are SEHNR and FQNEAQ (reference sequence). CDR3 in DNA: TGTGCCAGCAGCCTAAGAGGGGGCTCTGAAAAACTGTTTTTT. Translating gives CASSLRGGSEKLFF.

The V gene is TRBV10-3, the J gene TRBJ1-2, with D possibly matching TRBD1 (5 bases). V gave up 3 bases and J gave up 6 bases, with 17 bases separating them. Germline loops: CDR1 ENHRY, CDR2 SYGVKD. This CDR3 spans 15 amino acids. CDR3 DNA: TGTGCCATCAGTGACCCGGACATCCCTTTAGATGGCTACACCTTC. This gives the protein CAISDPDIPLDGYTF.

The chain has TRBV3-1 (or the pseudogene TRBV3-2) and TRBJ1-6, with D maybe TRBD1 (6 bases). Germline V gives CDR1 LGHDT, CDR2 YNNKEL (reference sequence). The CDR3 loop spans 14 amino acids. Trimming shortened V by 4 bases and J by 5 bases, and 9 bases separated the two germline ends. The CDR3: CASSPQGDNSPLHF. The CDR3, as DNA: TGTGCCAGCAGCCCACAGGGAGATAATTCACCCCTCCACTTT.

In the case of this clone: Other DNA sequences within the sample encode an identical CDR3. V usage is TRBV18 and J usage is TRBJ2-5; tentative D call: TRBD1 (6 bases). V lost 1 base to trimming and J lost 3 bases, with 6 bases between them. The CDR3 is 13 residues long. The germline gives CDR1 KGHSH, CDR2 LQKENI. CDR3 DNA: TGTGCCAGCTCACCACGGACAGAAGAGACCCAGTACTTC. Translating it yields CASSPRTEETQYF.

The chain carries TRBV7-8 and TRBJ1-4; D not resolved. In germline, CDR1 is SGHVS, CDR2 FQNEAQ. There are 12 residues in the CDR3. Between the trimmed V and J ends, which lost 1 base and 7 bases, there was a span of 4 bases. The CDR3 DNA is TGTGCCAGCAGCTTAGTTATTGAAAAACTGTTTTTT. Translating gives CASSLVIEKLFF.

The chain couples TRBV3-1 (or the pseudogene TRBV3-2) to TRBJ2-5; no clear D gene. CDR1 and CDR2 (germline): LGHDT, YNNKEL (reference sequence). Trimming took off 4 bases at V and 4 bases at J, with 10 bases between the two ends. The CDR3 contains 13 residues. Written as DNA, the CDR3 is TGTGCCAGCAGCCCGGGTATTCGAGAGACCCAGTACTTC. Amino acid sequence: CASSPGIRETQYF.

The chain combines TRBV2 with TRBJ2-3; 7 bases are a match to TRBD2. Germline-derived CDR1 and CDR2 are SNHLY and FYNNEI. This CDR3 comprises 13 residues. After removal of 5 bases from V and 3 bases from J, the junction contained 2 bases not matched to a gene. The CDR3: CASSISGTDTQYF. DNA for the CDR3: TGTGCCAGCAGTATTAGCGGGACAGATACGCAGTATTTT.

The rearrangement joins TRBV19 to TRBJ1-6, with D unclear. This CDR3 contains 13 residues. V lost 6 bases and J lost 9, with 12 bases in between. CDR1 is LNHDA and CDR2 is SQIVND in the germline V gene (reference sequence). In DNA form, the CDR3 reads TGTGCCAGTAGAGACTTGGGAGGTTCACCCCTCCACTTT. Its protein is CASRDLGGSPLHF.

The chain has TRBV5-1 and TRBJ2-7; D might be TRBD2 (7 bases). Germline lookup yields CDR1 SGHRS and CDR2 YFSETQ. V dropped 0 bases and J dropped 5 bases, with 12 bases sitting between them. The CDR3 totals 14 residues. This CDR3 reads CASSLGRGGNEQYF. CDR3 nucleotide sequence: TGCGCCAGCAGCTTGGGCAGGGGAGGGAACGAGCAGTACTTC. Filled out from reference TRBV5-1 and TRBJ2-7, the complete variable domain reads KAGVTQTPRYLIKTRGQQVTLSCSPISGHRSVSWYQQTPGQGLQFLFEYFSETQRNKGNFPGRFSGRQFSNSRSEMNVSTLELGDSALYLCASSLGRGGNEQYFGPGTRLTVT.

The chain is built from TRBV11-2 and TRBJ2-7; a possible D gene is TRBD1 (6 bases). Germline lookup yields CDR1 SGHAT and CDR2 FQNNGV. The CDR3 has 15 amino acids. Trimming stripped 1 base from V and 0 bases from J, with 10 bases between. CDR3 amino acids: CASSLAGGASYEQYV. The CDR3 DNA is TGTGCCAGCAGCTTAGCTGGGGGCGCCTCCTACGAGCAGTACGTC.

This clone has more than one count but fewer than ten. This chain connects TRBV3-1 (or the pseudogene TRBV3-2) to TRBJ2-3, with 9 bases that match TRBD2. The CDR3 is 17 residues long. The germline V gene encodes CDR1 LGHDT and CDR2 YNNKEL (reference sequence). V lost 0 bases and J lost 1; bases outside the gene matches: 5. The CDR3 nucleotides read TGTGCCAGCAGCCAAGATCGGGTAGCGGGGGGCACAGATACGCAGTATTTT. Protein product: CASSQDRVAGGTDTQYF.

The rearrangement links TRBV29-1 to TRBJ1-1; D is unclear. The CDR3 has 12 residues. Germline CDR1 is SQVTM and CDR2 is ANQGSEA. V was clipped by 4 bases and J by 6 bases, with 12 bases between them. CDR3 sequence (DNA): TGCAGCGTTGCTGTTCGGGAACCTGAAGCTTTCTTT. Encoded protein: CSVAVREPEAFF.

J is TRBJ1-4 and V is TRBV4-1; D is uncertain. The CDR3 consists of 16 residues. Germline CDR1 is MGHRA and CDR2 is YSYEKL. V lost 2 bases, J lost 7 bases, and 17 bases lay in between. For the CDR3, the DNA is TGCGCCAGCAGCCAACCCCTGGCCGGGGAAGGTGAAAAACTGTTTTTT. Its protein product is CASSQPLAGEGEKLFF.

V gene TRBV27 combines with J gene TRBJ2-7; 7 bases align to TRBD1. CDR1 and CDR2 (germline): MNHEY, SMNVEV (reference sequence). The V gene end was trimmed by 3 bases and the J gene end by 2 bases; junction bases not matched to a gene: 19. The CDR3 is 19 residues long. CDR3 nucleotides: TGTGCCAGCAGTTTGTGGACCCCCCTAGGGGGCGCCTTCCCCTACGAGCAGTACTTC. It yields the protein CASSLWTPLGGAFPYEQYF.

This clone appeared once. This chain uses TRBV7-9 with TRBJ1-1; 9 positions match TRBD1. CDR1 and CDR2 (germline): SEHNR, FQNEAQ (reference sequence). V lost 5 bases, J lost 5 bases, and 6 bases stayed unmatched. This CDR3 is built from 14 residues. Written as DNA, the CDR3 is TGTGCCAGCAGCAGAGGGACAGGGAGGACTGAAGCTTTCTTT. Amino acid sequence: CASSRGTGRTEAFF. Complete variable domain (other parts from reference TRBV7-9 and TRBJ1-1): DTGVSQNPRHKITKRGQNVTFRCDPISEHNRLYWYRQTLGQGPEFLTYFQNEAQLEKSRLLSDRFSAERPKGSFSTLEIQRTEQGDSAMYLCASSRGTGRTEAFFGQGTRLTVV.

This clone was detected ten times or more. The chain recombines TRBV9 with TRBJ1-3, with D unclear. The V end lost 4 bases, the J end lost 4 bases, and 3 bases lay between the germline ends. Germline V gene data show CDR1 as SGDLS and CDR2 as YYNGEE. This CDR3 has 11 residues. CDR3 amino acids: CASSLGNTIYF. DNA for the CDR3: TGTGCCAGCAGCCTCGGAAACACCATATATTTT.

This chain links TRBV5-4 with TRBJ2-6; possible D gene TRBD1, 5 bases. The germline V and J ends were trimmed by 0 bases and 4 bases, with 8 bases remaining between them. The CDR3 is made up of 15 amino acids. Looked up from germline, CDR1 is SGHNT and CDR2 is YYREEE (reference sequence). CDR3 amino acids: CASSLEGSGANVLTF. CDR3 nucleotides: TGTGCCAGCAGCTTGGAGGGGTCCGGGGCCAACGTCCTGACTTTC.

This sequence joins TRBV11-2 and TRBJ2-1, with 10 nucleotides matching TRBD2. Germline V CDR1 and CDR2: SGHAT, FQNNGV. The CDR3 has 15 residues. Unmatched junction bases numbered 5, after V lost 6 bases and J lost 3 bases. As DNA, the CDR3 is TGTGCCAGCAGGTTCAGCGGGGGGGACTACAATGAGCAGTTCTTC. It codes for CASRFSGGDYNEQFF.

The rearrangement joins TRBV3-1 (or the pseudogene TRBV3-2) to TRBJ1-6; no reliable D call. CDR3 length: 13 residues. The V and J ends lost 0 bases and 13 bases respectively, with 10 bases between them. Germline V gives CDR1 LGHDT, CDR2 YNNKEL (reference sequence). The CDR3 region has the DNA TGTGCCAGCAGCCAAGAGCGGGCAACCCCCCTCCACTTT. It specifies CASSQERATPLHF.

V and J are TRBV7-6 and TRBJ1-1; 10 positions agree with TRBD1. Trimming took 5 bases from V and 2 from J; bases not matched to a gene: 8. Germline-derived CDR1 and CDR2 are SGHVS and FNYEAQ. The length of the CDR3 is 16 residues. This CDR3 reads CASSGDRGQGNTEAFF. CDR3 sequence (DNA): TGTGCCAGCAGCGGGGACAGGGGCCAAGGTAACACTGAAGCTTTCTTT.